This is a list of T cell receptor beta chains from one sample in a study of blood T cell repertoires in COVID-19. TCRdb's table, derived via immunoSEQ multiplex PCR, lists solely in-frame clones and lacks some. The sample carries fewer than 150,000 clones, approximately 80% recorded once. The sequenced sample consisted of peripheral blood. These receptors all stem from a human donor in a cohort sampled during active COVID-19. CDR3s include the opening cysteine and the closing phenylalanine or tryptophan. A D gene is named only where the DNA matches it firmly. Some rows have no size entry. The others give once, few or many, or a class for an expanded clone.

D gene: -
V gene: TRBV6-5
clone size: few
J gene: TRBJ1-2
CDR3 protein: CASRPSYGGRYGYTF
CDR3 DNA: TGTGCCAGCAGGCCATCATACGGAGGACGGTATGGCTACACCTTC

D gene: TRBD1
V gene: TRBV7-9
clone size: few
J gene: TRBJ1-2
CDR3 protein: CASSHADRGTYGYTF
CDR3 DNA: TGTGCCAGCAGCCACGCGGACAGGGGGACCTATGGCTACACCTTC

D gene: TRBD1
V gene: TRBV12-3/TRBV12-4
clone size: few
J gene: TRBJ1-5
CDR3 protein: CASSQGAQQPQHF
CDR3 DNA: TGTGCCAGCAGTCAGGGGGCGCAACAGCCCCAGCATTTT

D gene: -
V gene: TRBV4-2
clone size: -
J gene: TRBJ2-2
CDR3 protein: CASSPESSLNALLTGELFF
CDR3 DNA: TGTGCCAGCAGCCCGGAGTCGTCACTGAACGCTCTCCTAACCGGGGAGCTGTTTTTT

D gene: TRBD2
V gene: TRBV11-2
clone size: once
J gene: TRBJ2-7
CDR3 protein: CASSSGLAGGYEQYF
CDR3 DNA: TGTGCCAGCAGCTCGGGACTAGCGGGGGGTTACGAGCAGTACTTC

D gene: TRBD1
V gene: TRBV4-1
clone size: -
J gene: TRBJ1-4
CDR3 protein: CASSQFPGQTNEKLFF
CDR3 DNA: TGCGCCAGCAGCCAATTCCCGGGACAGACTAATGAAAAACTGTTTTTT

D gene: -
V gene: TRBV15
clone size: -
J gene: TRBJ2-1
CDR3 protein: CATSRDRGRYNEQFF
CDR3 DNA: TGTGCCACCAGCAGAGACAGGGGACGATACAATGAGCAGTTCTTC

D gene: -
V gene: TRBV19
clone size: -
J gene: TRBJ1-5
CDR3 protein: CASRLTGGGDQPQHF
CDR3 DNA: TGTGCCAGTAGACTTACCGGGGGAGGGGATCAGCCCCAGCATTTT

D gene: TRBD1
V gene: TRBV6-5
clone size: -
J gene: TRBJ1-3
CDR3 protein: CASRTGGSGGNTIYF
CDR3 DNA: TGTGCCAGCAGGACAGGGGGTTCAGGTGGAAACACCATATATTTT

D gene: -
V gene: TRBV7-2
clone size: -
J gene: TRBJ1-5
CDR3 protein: CASSHGQYYSNQPQHF
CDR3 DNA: TGTGCCAGCAGCCACGGACAGTACTATAGCAATCAGCCCCAGCATTTT

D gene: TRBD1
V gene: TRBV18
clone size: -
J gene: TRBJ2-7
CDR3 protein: CASSPPTGVGYEQYF
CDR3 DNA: TGTGCCAGCTCACCACCGACAGGGGTGGGGTACGAGCAGTACTTC

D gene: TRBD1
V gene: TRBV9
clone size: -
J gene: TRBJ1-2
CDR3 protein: CASSVRQGNKPPQDYGYTF
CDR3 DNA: TGTGCCAGCAGCGTCCGACAGGGCAATAAACCTCCCCAAGACTATGGCTACACCTTC

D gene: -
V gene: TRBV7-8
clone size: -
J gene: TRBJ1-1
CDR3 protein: CASSLRTGSGNTEAFF
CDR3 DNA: TGTGCCAGCAGCTTAAGGACGGGAAGTGGAAACACTGAAGCTTTCTTT

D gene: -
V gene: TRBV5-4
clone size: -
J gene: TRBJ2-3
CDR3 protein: CASSPEPSTDTQYF
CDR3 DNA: TGTGCCAGCAGCCCAGAACCTAGCACAGATACGCAGTATTTT

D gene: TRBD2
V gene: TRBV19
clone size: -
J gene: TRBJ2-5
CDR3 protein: CASSTTPGGETQYF
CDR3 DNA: TGTGCCAGTAGTACGACCCCGGGGGGGGAGACCCAGTACTTC

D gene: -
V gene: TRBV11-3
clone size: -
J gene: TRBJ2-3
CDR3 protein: CASSARGGTDTQYF
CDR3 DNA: TGTGCCAGCAGTGCCAGGGGAGGCACAGATACGCAGTATTTT

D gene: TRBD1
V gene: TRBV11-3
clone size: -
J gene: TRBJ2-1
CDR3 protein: CASSLGQGKYNEQFF
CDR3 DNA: TGTGCCAGCAGCTTAGGACAGGGTAAATACAATGAGCAGTTCTTC

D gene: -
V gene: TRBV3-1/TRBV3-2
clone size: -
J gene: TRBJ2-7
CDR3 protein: CASSPGLPNYEQYF
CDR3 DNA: TGTGCCAGCAGTCCGGGACTCCCAAACTACGAGCAGTACTTC

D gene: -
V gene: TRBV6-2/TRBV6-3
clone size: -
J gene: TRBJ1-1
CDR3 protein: CASSLGGHTEAFF
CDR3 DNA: TGTGCCAGCAGTTTGGGAGGACACACTGAAGCTTTCTTT

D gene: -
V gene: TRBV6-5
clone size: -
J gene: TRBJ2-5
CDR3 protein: CASKPPGGLETQYF
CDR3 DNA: TGTGCCAGCAAACCGCCGGGGGGCCTAGAGACCCAGTACTTC

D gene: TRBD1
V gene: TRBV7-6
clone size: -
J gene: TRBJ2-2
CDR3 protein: CASSLGQGANTGELFF
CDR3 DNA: TGTGCCAGCAGCCTCGGACAGGGGGCGAACACCGGGGAGCTGTTTTTT

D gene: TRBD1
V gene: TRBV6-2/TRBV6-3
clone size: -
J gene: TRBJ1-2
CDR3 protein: CASSITDRDYGYTF
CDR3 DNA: TGTGCCAGCAGCATAACCGACAGGGACTATGGCTACACCTTC

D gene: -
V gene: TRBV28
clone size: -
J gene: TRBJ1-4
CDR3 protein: CASSPQQRGGEKLFF
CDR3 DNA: TGTGCCAGCAGCCCCCAACAGAGAGGGGGTGAAAAACTGTTTTTT

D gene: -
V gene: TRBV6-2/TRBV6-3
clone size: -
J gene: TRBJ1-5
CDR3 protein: CASSYLRRAFSNQPQHF
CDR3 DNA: TGTGCCAGCAGTTACCTTAGGAGGGCATTTAGCAATCAGCCCCAGCATTTT

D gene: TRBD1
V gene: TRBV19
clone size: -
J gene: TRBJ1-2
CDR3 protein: CASSSQTGKSYGYTF
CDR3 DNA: TGTGCCAGTAGTTCCCAGACAGGGAAGTCCTATGGCTACACCTTC

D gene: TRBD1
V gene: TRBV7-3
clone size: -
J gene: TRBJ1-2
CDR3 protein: CASSPTGANYGYTF
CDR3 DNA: TGTGCCAGCAGCCCGACAGGGGCTAACTATGGCTACACCTTC

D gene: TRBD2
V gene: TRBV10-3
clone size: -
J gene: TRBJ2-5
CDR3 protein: CAISPLGGGQETQYF
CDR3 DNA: TGTGCCATCAGTCCCCTGGGCGGGGGGCAAGAGACCCAGTACTTC

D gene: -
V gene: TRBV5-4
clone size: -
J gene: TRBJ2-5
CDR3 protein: CASSLGGGARAQETQYF
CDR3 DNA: TGTGCCAGCAGCTTGGGAGGGGGGGCTAGGGCACAAGAGACCCAGTACTTC

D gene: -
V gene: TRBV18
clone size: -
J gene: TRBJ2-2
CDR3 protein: CASSPAGLGLGTGELFF
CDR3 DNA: TGTGCCAGCTCACCAGCCGGACTGGGCCTAGGCACCGGGGAGCTGTTTTTT

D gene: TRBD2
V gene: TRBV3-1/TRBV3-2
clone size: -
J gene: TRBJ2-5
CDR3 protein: CASSRSGGEETQYF
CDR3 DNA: TGTGCCAGCAGCAGGAGCGGGGGAGAAGAGACCCAGTACTTC

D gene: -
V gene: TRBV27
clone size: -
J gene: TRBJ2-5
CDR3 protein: CASSRGLIETQYF
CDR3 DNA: TGTGCCAGCAGTAGAGGACTAATCGAGACCCAGTACTTC

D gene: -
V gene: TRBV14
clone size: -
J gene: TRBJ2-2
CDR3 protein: CASSQATTNTGELFF
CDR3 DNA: TGTGCCAGCAGCCAAGCGACAACGAACACCGGGGAGCTGTTTTTT

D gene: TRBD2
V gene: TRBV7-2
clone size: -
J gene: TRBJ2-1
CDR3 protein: CASSPEGRGGRNEQFF
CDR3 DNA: TGTGCCAGCAGCCCCGAAGGGCGGGGGGGCCGAAATGAGCAGTTCTTC

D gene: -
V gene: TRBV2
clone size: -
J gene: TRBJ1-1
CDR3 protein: CASELETGTEAFF
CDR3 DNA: TGTGCCAGCGAGCTTGAAACGGGCACTGAAGCTTTCTTT

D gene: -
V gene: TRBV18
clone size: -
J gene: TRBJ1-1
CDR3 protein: CASSRGITEAFF
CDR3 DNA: TGTGCCAGCTCGCGGGGGATCACTGAAGCTTTCTTT

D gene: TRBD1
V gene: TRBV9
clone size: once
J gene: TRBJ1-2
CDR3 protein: CASSESNRGPYGYTF
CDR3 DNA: TGTGCCAGCAGCGAGAGTAACAGGGGCCCCTATGGCTACACCTTC

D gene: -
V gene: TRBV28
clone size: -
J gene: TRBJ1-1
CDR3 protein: CASSPAGAGNTEAFF
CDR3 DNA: TGTGCCAGCAGTCCCGCGGGGGCTGGGAACACTGAAGCTTTCTTT

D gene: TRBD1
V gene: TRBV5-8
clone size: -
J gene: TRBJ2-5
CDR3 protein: CASSHRTGKNRETQYF
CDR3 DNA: TGTGCCAGCAGCCATAGGACAGGGAAAAATCGGGAGACCCAGTACTTC

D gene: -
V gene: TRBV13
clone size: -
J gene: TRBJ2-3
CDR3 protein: CASSFGSTDTQYF
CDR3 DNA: TGTGCCAGCAGCTTTGGCTCCACAGATACGCAGTATTTT

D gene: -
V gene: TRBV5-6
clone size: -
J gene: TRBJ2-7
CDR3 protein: CASSFRDNLSYEQYF
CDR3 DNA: TGTGCCAGCAGCTTTAGGGACAACTTGTCCTACGAGCAGTACTTC

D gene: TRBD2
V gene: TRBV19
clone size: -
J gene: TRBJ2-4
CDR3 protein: CATRTGGNKNIQYF
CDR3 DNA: TGTGCCACCAGAACCGGGGGGAACAAAAACATTCAGTACTTC

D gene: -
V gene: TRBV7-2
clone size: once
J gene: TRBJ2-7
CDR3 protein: CASSLELAGMWDEQYF
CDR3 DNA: TGTGCCAGCAGCTTAGAACTGGCGGGCATGTGGGACGAGCAGTACTTC

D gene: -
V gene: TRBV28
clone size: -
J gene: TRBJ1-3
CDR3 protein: CASSLPGDPGNTIYF
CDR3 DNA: TGTGCCAGCAGTTTGCCGGGTGACCCTGGAAACACCATATATTTT

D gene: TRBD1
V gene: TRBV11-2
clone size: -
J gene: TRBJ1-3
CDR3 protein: CASSPQGFSGNTIYF
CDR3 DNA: TGTGCCAGCAGTCCACAGGGGTTCTCTGGAAACACCATATATTTT